Listed below are T cell receptor beta chains from one sample, sequenced in a study of blood T cell repertoires in COVID-19. Here immunoSEQ multiplex PCR was the method, and the copy in TCRdb shows in-frame clones only, minus some. The data show approximately 130,000 clones, over 75% seen once. The sample was peripheral blood. The source is a man between 65 and 85 years old with active or convalescent COVID-19. Each CDR3 is given with its conserved first and last residue. Each record gives: V gene, D gene, J gene, CDR3 protein. D genes are given only for firm matches.

v_call: TRBV11-2
d_call: .
j_call: TRBJ1-5
cdr3_aa: CASSRDNNQPQHF

v_call: TRBV6-5
d_call: TRBD2
j_call: TRBJ2-4
cdr3_aa: CASKPGLSKNIQYF

v_call: TRBV3-1/TRBV3-2
d_call: TRBD1
j_call: TRBJ1-1
cdr3_aa: CASSQDGTGDTEAFF

v_call: TRBV14
d_call: .
j_call: TRBJ2-4
cdr3_aa: CASSQNSNVKNIQYF

v_call: TRBV19
d_call: TRBD1
j_call: TRBJ2-2
cdr3_aa: CASGQGLNTGELFF

v_call: TRBV6-5
d_call: .
j_call: TRBJ2-7
cdr3_aa: CASSYDYRYEQYF

v_call: TRBV21-1
d_call: .
j_call: TRBJ1-5
cdr3_aa: CASSKDPGNVSNQPQHF

v_call: TRBV24-1
d_call: .
j_call: TRBJ2-7
cdr3_aa: CATSDLLGAQYF

v_call: TRBV27
d_call: TRBD1
j_call: TRBJ1-2
cdr3_aa: CASSGTGLFYGYTF

v_call: TRBV5-6
d_call: TRBD2
j_call: TRBJ2-5
cdr3_aa: CASSLIPSGSQETQYF

v_call: TRBV5-1
d_call: TRBD2
j_call: TRBJ2-3
cdr3_aa: CASSLAPQGGTDTQYF

v_call: TRBV11-3
d_call: TRBD2
j_call: TRBJ2-1
cdr3_aa: CASSSGLAGPDEQFF

v_call: TRBV5-1
d_call: .
j_call: TRBJ2-3
cdr3_aa: CASSLGRAPDTQYF

v_call: TRBV19
d_call: .
j_call: TRBJ1-2
cdr3_aa: CASSIGFGQDSLSGYTF

v_call: TRBV3-1/TRBV3-2
d_call: .
j_call: TRBJ1-1
cdr3_aa: CASSQVNTEAFF

v_call: TRBV6-5
d_call: .
j_call: TRBJ2-1
cdr3_aa: CASSRGAGPGEQFF

v_call: TRBV24-1
d_call: TRBD1
j_call: TRBJ2-1
cdr3_aa: CATSDTDGTGRWNNEQFF